One sample yielded the 25 T cell receptor beta chains listed below, sequenced in a study of shared clonotypes between healthy human individuals. Repertoires were generated with immunoSEQ multiplex PCR, while TCRdb's copy carries only in-frame clones and drops some. The table has hundreds of thousands of clones, roughly 79% seen once; the top ten hold around 12%. The sequenced sample consisted of PBMCs. These receptors all stem from a woman in her forties in good health. Some clones in this sample may be carry-over from other donors' samples.

V usage is TRBV10-3 and J usage is TRBJ1-1; D may be TRBD1 (6 bases). V lost 11 bases and J lost 4, with 17 bases in between. In germline, CDR1 is ENHRY, CDR2 SYGVKD. CDR3 length equals 13 residues. The CDR3 region is CAAHGGAGTEAFF. DNA for the CDR3: TGTGCCGCTCATGGGGGGGCCGGCACTGAAGCTTTCTTT.

Worth noting for this clone: The identical CDR3 is also encoded by other nucleotide sequences in the sample. The gene calls are TRBV11-3 and TRBJ2-1; D is ambiguous. Between the trimmed V and J ends, which lost 1 base and 7 bases, there was a span of 5 bases. Germline V CDR1 and CDR2: SGHNT, YENEEA. The CDR3 is 12 residues long. This chain's CDR3 is CASSLGANEQFF. DNA for the CDR3: TGTGCCAGCAGCTTAGGGGCTAATGAGCAGTTCTTC.

This chain joins TRBV5-1 and TRBJ2-7; D gene uncertain. CDR1 and CDR2 (germline): SGHRS, YFSETQ. V lost 4 bases and J 3 bases, leaving 11 bases between the germline ends. CDR3 length: 13 residues. The CDR3 sequence is CASSPGPHYEQYF. In DNA form, the CDR3 reads TGCGCCAGCAGCCCCGGGCCCCACTACGAGCAGTACTTC. The whole variable domain, filled in from reference TRBV5-1 and TRBJ2-7, reads KAGVTQTPRYLIKTRGQQVTLSCSPISGHRSVSWYQQTPGQGLQFLFEYFSETQRNKGNFPGRFSGRQFSNSRSEMNVSTLELGDSALYLCASSPGPHYEQYFGPGTRLTVT.

The V call is TRBV29-1, the J call TRBJ2-4, with TRBD1 matching over 7 bases. The germline gives CDR1 SQVTM, CDR2 ANQGSEA. Germline trimming cut 4 bases from V and 8 bases from J; bases unmatched to any gene: 11. This CDR3 contains 14 residues. The DNA of the CDR3 is TGCAGCGTTGGCCCCAGACAGGGTATCGACATTCAGTACTTC. Protein product: CSVGPRQGIDIQYF. Combining the CDR3 with reference TRBV29-1 and TRBJ2-4 gives the whole variable domain SAVISQKPSRDICQRGTSLTIQCQVDSQVTMMFWYRQQPGQSLTLIATANQGSEATYESGFVIDKFPISRPNLTFSTLTVSNMSPEDSSIYLCSVGPRQGIDIQYFGAGTRLSVL.

The chain uses TRBV27 and TRBJ1-5, with D maybe TRBD1 (5 bases). The CDR3 contains 15 residues. Germline V gene data show CDR1 as MNHEY and CDR2 as SMNVEV (reference sequence). V lost 0 bases and J lost 3, with 9 bases in between. The CDR3, as DNA: TGTGCCAGCAGTTTATCGAGACAGAACAATCAGCCCCAGCATTTT. Its protein product is CASSLSRQNNQPQHF.

This clone was detected only once. The chain couples TRBV5-6 to TRBJ2-1, with 10 bases aligning to TRBD2. Germline CDR1 reads SGHDT; CDR2 reads YYEEEE. Germline trimming cut 4 bases from V and 3 bases from J; bases unmatched to any gene: 4. The CDR3 loop spans 15 amino acids. The CDR3 bases are TGTGCCAGCAGCCGCGGACTAGCGGACTACAATGAGCAGTTCTTC. Its translation: CASSRGLADYNEQFF.

V usage is TRBV19 and J usage is TRBJ1-3; D uncertain. This CDR3 is 17 amino acids long. The germline V and J ends were trimmed by 6 bases and 0 bases, with 18 bases remaining between them. Germline V lookup: CDR1 LNHDA, CDR2 SQIVND (reference sequence). CDR3 residues: CASSFGGGPNSGNTIYF. The DNA of the CDR3 is TGTGCCAGTAGCTTCGGAGGCGGGCCAAACTCTGGAAACACCATATATTTT.

The chain links TRBV30 to TRBJ1-5; D might be TRBD1 (5 bases). The V gene's germline CDR1 is GTSNPN and CDR2 SVGIG (reference sequence). The ends were cut back, 4 bases at V and 1 base at J, with 11 bases in the middle. The CDR3 extends over 14 amino acids. The CDR3 protein is CAWMGHWSNQPQHF. The CDR3 region has the DNA TGTGCCTGGATGGGGCATTGGAGCAATCAGCCCCAGCATTTT.

The chain's CDR3 is CASSVGGQGPSSEQYF. The CDR3 nucleotides are TGTGCCAGCAGCGTAGGAGGACAGGGGCCATCCAGCGAGCAGTACTTC. The chain has TRBV5-4 and TRBJ2-7, with 9 bases matching TRBD1. V dropped 4 bases and J dropped 6; count of bases not matched to a gene: 14. CDR1 is SGHNT, CDR2 YYREEE, per germline (reference sequence). The CDR3 spans 16 residues.

This clone showed up just a few times. The chain links TRBV9 to TRBJ2-3; D uncertain. Per germline, CDR1 SGDLS and CDR2 YYNGEE. CDR3 length: 14 residues. The V gene lost 8 bases and the J gene lost 2 bases, with 15 bases spanning the gap. This CDR3 reads CASSIAGHTDTQYF. DNA for the CDR3: TGTGCCAGTAGCATAGCAGGTCACACAGATACGCAGTATTTT.

CDR3 sequence: CASSSLTGLGEQYF. As DNA, the CDR3 is TGTGCCAGCAGCTCTTTGACAGGCCTGGGCGAGCAGTACTTC. The chain recombines TRBV7-2 with TRBJ2-7; possibly TRBD1 for D (6 bases). The germline V gene has CDR1 SGHTA and CDR2 FQGNSA. The V end was cut by 4 bases, the J end by 6 bases, with 16 bases between. The CDR3 runs 14 residues.

This chain links TRBV5-1 with TRBJ2-1; no reliable D call. The germline gives CDR1 SGHRS, CDR2 YFSETQ. The CDR3 runs 13 residues. V shed 0 bases and J shed 9 bases, with 10 bases lying between them. The CDR3 region is CASSLVSDGEQFF. Written as DNA, the CDR3 is TGCGCCAGCAGCTTGGTATCAGACGGTGAGCAGTTCTTC.

V gene TRBV5-1 combines with J gene TRBJ2-3; no firm D call. This CDR3 is 16 amino acids long. The germline CDR1 and CDR2 sequences are SGHRS and YFSETQ. V lost 2 bases, J lost 2 bases, and 15 bases lay in between. CDR3 nucleotide sequence: TGCGCCAGCAGCTTCTCCTCGATCGGATCCACAGATACGCAGTATTTT. It is translated as CASSFSSIGSTDTQYF.

The genes are TRBV7-9 and TRBJ2-7, with 7 nucleotides matching TRBD2. The CDR3 has 18 amino acids. Germline V CDR1 and CDR2: SEHNR, FQNEAQ (reference sequence). V trimming: 6 bases; J trimming: 5 bases; junction bases outside the gene matches: 22. DNA for the CDR3: TGTGCCAGCAGGCCCAAGGTGGGGGGGAAAGGTGTCAGGGACGAGCAGTACTTC. It translates to CASRPKVGGKGVRDEQYF.

This rearrangement joins TRBV5-6 to TRBJ2-7, with 8 nucleotides matching TRBD2. The V gene end was trimmed by 4 bases and the J gene end by 7 bases; junction bases not matched to a gene: 13. The germline CDR1 and CDR2 sequences are SGHDT and YYEEEE. The CDR3 consists of 15 residues. As DNA, the CDR3 is TGTGCCAGCAGCCCTGGGGGGGGACTAGTAGCGGAGCAGTACTTC. This encodes CASSPGGGLVAEQYF.

The gene calls are TRBV27 and TRBJ2-5, with 9 bases matching TRBD1. The CDR3 length is 13 residues. Germline V lookup: CDR1 MNHEY, CDR2 SMNVEV (reference sequence). Trimming removed 10 bases from V and 5 bases from J; junction bases left unmatched: 8. The CDR3 loop is CATRDRVGETQYF. The CDR3, as DNA: TGTGCCACCCGGGACAGGGTAGGGGAGACCCAGTACTTC.

J is TRBJ1-2 and V is TRBV9; the D is unclear. The CDR3 totals 13 residues. With 6 bases removed from V and 8 bases from J, the gap between germline ends came to 17 bases. Germline V CDR1 and CDR2: SGDLS, YYNGEE. CDR3 loop: CASTHEDRFGYTF. CDR3 bases: TGTGCCAGCACCCATGAGGATCGTTTCGGCTACACCTTC.

This sequence joins TRBV5-1 and TRBJ2-2; 7 positions match TRBD1. The germline CDR1 and CDR2 sequences are SGHRS and YFSETQ. V gave up 1 base and J gave up 0 bases; unmatched junction bases: 12. This CDR3 region has 19 residues. The CDR3 coding sequence is TGCGCCAGCAGCTTGTTCCCCGGGACAGAGATTTCGAACACCGGGGAGCTGTTTTTT. Translation: CASSLFPGTEISNTGELFF. The full variable domain, with the rest looked up from reference TRBV5-1 and TRBJ2-2, is KAGVTQTPRYLIKTRGQQVTLSCSPISGHRSVSWYQQTPGQGLQFLFEYFSETQRNKGNFPGRFSGRQFSNSRSEMNVSTLELGDSALYLCASSLFPGTEISNTGELFFGEGSRLTVL.

This clone was seen more than once but under ten times. A much larger clone differs from this one at a single base, so this may be a read error. This CDR3 is also generated by other DNA sequences in the sample. This chain connects TRBV19 to TRBJ1-2; D possibly corresponds to TRBD1 (5 bases). This CDR3 comprises 14 residues. Trimming took 3 bases from V and 2 from J, leaving 10 bases between them. CDR1 and CDR2 (germline): LNHDA, SQIVND (reference sequence). CDR3 nucleotides: TGTGCCAGTAGTATCCCGGGACTGAACTATGGCTACACCTTC. This encodes CASSIPGLNYGYTF.

This chain links TRBV7-7 with TRBJ2-5; 9 positions match TRBD2. This CDR3 contains 16 residues. Trimming cost V 1 base and J 4 bases; bases outside gene matches: 7. Germline V gene data show CDR1 as SSHAT and CDR2 as FNYEAQ (reference sequence). CDR3 sequence (DNA): TGTGCCAGCAGCTTAGTTGTTAGCGGGAGCCGAGAGACCCAGTACTTC. This codes for CASSLVVSGSRETQYF.

The chain couples TRBV5-4 to TRBJ2-7; 7 positions match TRBD1. The CDR3 runs 15 residues. Trimming took 5 bases from V and 0 from J; bases not matched to a gene: 8. CDR1 is SGHNT, CDR2 YYREEE, per germline (reference sequence). In DNA, the CDR3 is TGTGCCAGCAGGAAGACGGGACAGAGCTCCTACGAGCAGTACTTC. Translating gives CASRKTGQSSYEQYF.

The chain joins TRBV10-2 to TRBJ2-7; a weak D match, TRBD2 (7 bases). The CDR3 sequence is 16 residues long. The V and J ends lost 6 bases and 3 bases respectively, with 21 bases between them. Looked up from germline, CDR1 is WSHSY and CDR2 is SAAADI. The CDR3 coding sequence is TGCGCCAGCAGACGCGGGGGCCCCCTGTTAGACTACGAGCAGTACTTC. Its translation is CASRRGGPLLDYEQYF.

The V gene is TRBV7-9, the J gene TRBJ2-2; TRBD2 agrees at 14 bases. The CDR3 consists of 19 residues. The trim removed 5 bases at V and 0 bases at J, leaving 8 bases unmatched. From germline, CDR1 is SEHNR and CDR2 FQNEAQ (reference sequence). Written as DNA, the CDR3 is TGTGCCAGCAGCCAACGACTAGCGGGAGGGCCGCCGAACACCGGGGAGCTGTTTTTT. Its protein product is CASSQRLAGGPPNTGELFF.

The chain recombines TRBV27 with TRBJ2-7; TRBD2 is a possible D gene (5 bases). Trimming pared 3 bases from V and 4 bases from J, leaving 7 bases between. Germline V gene data show CDR1 as MNHEY and CDR2 as SMNVEV (reference sequence). The CDR3 is made up of 12 amino acids. For the CDR3, the DNA is TGTGCCAGCAGTTTCTCGGGATACGAGCAGTACTTC. It yields the protein CASSFSGYEQYF.

Comment on this clone: This likely stems from a read error, as it lies one base from a far larger clone. Other DNA sequences in the same sample also yield this CDR3. The genes are TRBV18 and TRBJ2-1, with D perhaps matching TRBD2 (6 bases). The CDR3 loop spans 14 amino acids. CDR1 and CDR2 from the germline V gene are KGHSH and LQKENI. The CDR3 coding sequence is TGCGCCAGCTCACCGGTGGGTCGGGGAGGTGAGCAGTTCTTC. Encoded protein: CASSPVGRGGEQFF.